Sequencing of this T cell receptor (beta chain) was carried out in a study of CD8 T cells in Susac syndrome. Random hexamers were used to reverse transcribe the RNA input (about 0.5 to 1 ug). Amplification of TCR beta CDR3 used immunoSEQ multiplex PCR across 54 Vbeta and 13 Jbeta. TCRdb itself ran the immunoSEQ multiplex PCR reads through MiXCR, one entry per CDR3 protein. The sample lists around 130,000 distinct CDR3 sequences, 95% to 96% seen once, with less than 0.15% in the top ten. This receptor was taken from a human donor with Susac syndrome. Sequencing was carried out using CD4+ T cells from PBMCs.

CDR3 region: CASSVLSGDTDTQYF. DNA of the CDR3: TGTGCCAGCAGCGTACTTAGCGGGGACACAGATACGCAGTATTTT. The V and J genes are TRBV9 and TRBJ2-3, with 8 bases lining up with TRBD2. The CDR3 totals 15 residues. Trimming removed 1 base from V and 2 bases from J; junction bases left unmatched: 3. Per the germline V gene, CDR1 is SGDLS and CDR2 is YYNGEE. Based on the CDR3 plus reference TRBV9 and TRBJ2-3, the full variable domain is DSGVTQTPKHLITATGQRVTLRCSPRSGDLSVYWYQQSLDQGLQFLIQYYNGEERAKGNILERFSAQQFPDLHSELNLSSLELGDSALYFCASSVLSGDTDTQYFGPGTRLTVL.